These 13 T cell receptor beta chains were all obtained from the same sample, sequenced in a study of T cells in narcolepsy. Produced via immunoSEQ multiplex PCR; TCRdb's table is partial and in-frame only. The sample has tens of thousands of clones, about four fifths seen once. Sequencing was done on a sample of CD45RA- memory CD4+ T cells from PBMCs. These receptors were taken from a human donor with narcolepsy.

V gene TRBV10-3 combines with J gene TRBJ2-7; the match to TRBD1 covers 9 bases. Germline values: CDR1 ENHRY, CDR2 SYGVKD. The CDR3 consists of 14 residues. Trimming cost V 3 bases and J 5 bases; bases outside gene matches: 5. CDR3 sequence reads: CAISERQGEDEQYF. CDR3 nucleotides: TGTGCCATCAGTGAACGACAGGGGGAGGACGAGCAGTACTTC.

The chain carries TRBV5-4 and TRBJ2-2; weak D call: TRBD2 (6 bases). V was shortened by 3 bases and J by 6 bases, with 9 bases between the two germline ends. CDR3 length: 13 amino acids. The germline V gene encodes CDR1 SGHNT and CDR2 YYREEE (reference sequence). In DNA, the CDR3 is TGTGCCAGCAGCTGGGGACTCCCCGGGGAGCTGTTTTTT. This gives the protein CASSWGLPGELFF.

The V and J genes are TRBV18 and TRBJ1-1; the D is unclear. The germline V gene encodes CDR1 KGHSH and CDR2 LQKENI. V gave up 3 bases and J gave up 4 bases, with 9 bases separating them. The CDR3 is 13 amino acids. CDR3 sequence: CASSPPVSTEAFF. The CDR3 DNA sequence: TGTGCCAGCTCACCCCCCGTATCCACTGAAGCTTTCTTT.

The chain recombines TRBV7-2 with TRBJ2-2, with D hard to call. This CDR3 has 13 residues. Deletions cut 6 bases from V and 7 bases from J, with 12 bases between. Germline V gene data show CDR1 as SGHTA and CDR2 as FQGNSA. The CDR3 protein is CASSFGRVGELFF. For the CDR3, the DNA is TGTGCCAGCAGTTTCGGCCGGGTCGGGGAGCTGTTTTTT.

V is TRBV6-1 and J is TRBJ1-5; 10 bases align to TRBD1. The J segment lost 4 bases and the V segment lost 4 bases, leaving 7 bases of the junction unmatched. The CDR3 contains 16 residues. Germline CDR1 is MNHNS and CDR2 is SASEGT. This CDR3 is CASSVDRGRLNQPQHF. DNA for the CDR3: TGTGCCAGCAGTGTAGACAGGGGGCGCTTAAATCAGCCCCAGCATTTT.

The chain is built from TRBV9 and TRBJ2-3, with 10 positions matching TRBD2. CDR3 length: 17 amino acids. Germline lookup yields CDR1 SGDLS and CDR2 YYNGEE. Trimming cost V 0 bases and J 3 bases; bases outside gene matches: 7. This chain's CDR3 is CASSVGGLAGATDTQYF. The CDR3 bases are TGTGCCAGCAGCGTAGGCGGGCTAGCGGGGGCAACAGATACGCAGTATTTT. Full variable domain (missing parts from reference TRBV9 and TRBJ2-3): DSGVTQTPKHLITATGQRVTLRCSPRSGDLSVYWYQQSLDQGLQFLIQYYNGEERAKGNILERFSAQQFPDLHSELNLSSLELGDSALYFCASSVGGLAGATDTQYFGPGTRLTVL.

The chain has TRBV30 and TRBJ1-5, with D unclear. The CDR3 has 13 amino acids. V was trimmed by 1 base and J by 5 bases, leaving 9 bases between them. Germline V lookup: CDR1 GTSNPN, CDR2 SVGIG (reference sequence). The CDR3 loop is CAWSGMEDQPQHF. In DNA form, the CDR3 reads TGTGCCTGGAGTGGGATGGAGGATCAGCCCCAGCATTTT.

The CDR3 nucleotides are TGTGCCAGCAGTCTATACGGTGAAGCTTTCTTT. It is translated as CASSLYGEAFF. J is TRBJ1-1 and V is TRBV28, with D unresolved. The CDR3 has 11 residues. Trimming left V 5 bases short and J 7 bases short, with 8 bases between. CDR1 MDHEN and CDR2 SYDVKM come from the germline V gene. Using reference TRBV28 and TRBJ1-1 for the parts outside the CDR3, the full variable domain is DVKVTQSSRYLVKRTGEKVFLECVQDMDHENMFWYRQDPGLGLRLIYFSYDVKMKEKGDIPEGYSVSREKKERFSLILESASTNQTSMYLCASSLYGEAFFGQGTRLTVV.

The chain recombines TRBV6-1 with TRBJ1-2; 7 bases match TRBD1. The germline V gene encodes CDR1 MNHNS and CDR2 SASEGT. The V gene end was trimmed by 4 bases and the J gene end by 7 bases; junction bases not matched to a gene: 12. This CDR3 comprises 15 residues. The CDR3 nucleotides are TGTGCCAGCAGTGGGGGTGGGACAGATCTAGGTGGCTACACCTTC. Protein sequence: CASSGGGTDLGGYTF.

CDR3 protein: CASSEQGSGGDQYF. Here the CDR3 DNA reads TGTGCCAGCAGTGAACAGGGGAGTGGAGGAGACCAGTACTTC. This chain links TRBV2 with TRBJ2-5, with D perhaps matching TRBD1 (6 bases). The CDR3 is made up of 14 amino acids. V was pared by 2 bases and J by 10 bases, with 17 bases between. CDR1 SNHLY and CDR2 FYNNEI come from the germline V gene.

The V gene is TRBV5-8, the J gene TRBJ1-3; D gene uncertain. The V and J ends lost 1 base and 1 base respectively, with 9 bases between them. This CDR3 region has 15 residues. In germline, CDR1 is SGHTS, CDR2 YDEGEE. The chain's CDR3 is CASSLYGRSGNTIYF. The CDR3 DNA follows: TGTGCCAGCAGCTTGTACGGGAGATCTGGAAACACCATATATTTT.

The CDR3 DNA follows: TGTGCCAGCAGCGCTCCCCGGTTAGGGGATACGCAGTATTTT. It codes for CASSAPRLGDTQYF. This chain connects TRBV9 to TRBJ2-3, with D hard to call. The V end lost 3 bases, the J end lost 6 bases, and 14 bases lay between the germline ends. The CDR3 covers 14 residues. Looked up from germline, CDR1 is SGDLS and CDR2 is YYNGEE.

The chain is built from TRBV18 and TRBJ2-1; tentative D call: TRBD1 (6 bases). Germline-derived CDR1 and CDR2 are KGHSH and LQKENI. The CDR3 covers 16 residues. Trimming took 3 bases from V and 6 from J, leaving 18 bases between them. CDR3 sequence (DNA): TGTGCCAGCTCACCCAGGGGTTCTTCCAATCCCAATGAGCAGTTCTTC. This gives the protein CASSPRGSSNPNEQFF.